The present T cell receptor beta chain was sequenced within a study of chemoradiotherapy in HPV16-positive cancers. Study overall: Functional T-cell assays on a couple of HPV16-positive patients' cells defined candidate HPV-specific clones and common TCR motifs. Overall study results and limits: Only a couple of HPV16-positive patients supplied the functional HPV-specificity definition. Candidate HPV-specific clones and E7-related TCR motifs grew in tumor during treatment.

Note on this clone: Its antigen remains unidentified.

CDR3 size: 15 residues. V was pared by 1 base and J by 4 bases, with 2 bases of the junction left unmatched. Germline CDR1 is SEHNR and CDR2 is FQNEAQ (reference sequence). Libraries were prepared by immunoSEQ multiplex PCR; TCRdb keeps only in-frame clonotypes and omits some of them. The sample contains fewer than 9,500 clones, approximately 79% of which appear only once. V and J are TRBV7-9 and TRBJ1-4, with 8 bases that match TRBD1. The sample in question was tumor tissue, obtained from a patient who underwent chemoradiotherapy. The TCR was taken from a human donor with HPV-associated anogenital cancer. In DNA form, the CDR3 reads TGTGCCAGCAGCTTAGGCGACAGGGGTAATGAAAAACTGTTTTTT. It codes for CASSLGDRGNEKLFF. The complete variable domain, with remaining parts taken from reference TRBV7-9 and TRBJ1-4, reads DTGVSQNPRHKITKRGQNVTFRCDPISEHNRLYWYRQTLGQGPEFLTYFQNEAQLEKSRLLSDRFSAERPKGSFSTLEIQRTEQGDSAMYLCASSLGDRGNEKLFFGSGTQLSVL.